One T cell receptor (beta chain) is described in this entry. Its specificity is unknown. The data were obtained in a study of identical twins. TCRdb re-analysed the 5' RACE reads in MiXCR, keeping a single row per CDR3 protein. The profile shows fewer than 550,000 distinct CDR3 sequences, 14% of them singletons. Overall study results and limits: Weaker excess twin sharing was observed in beta out-of-frame sequences. Invariant populations such as MAIT and iNKT cells could partly muddle zero-insertion analyses.

Germline lookup yields CDR1 LGHDT and CDR2 YNNKEL (reference sequence). CDR3 size: 17 residues. V was clipped by 0 bases and J by 1 base; unmatched bases: 6. The data also belong to a second study, concerning yellow fever vaccine responses in identical twins.

This TCR was recovered from a woman between 18 and 30 years old in good health. The sample taken for sequencing was CD4+ T cells sorted from blood. The chain combines TRBV3-1 with TRBJ2-3; 8 bases line up with TRBD2. Here the CDR3 reads CASSQDREGQGTDTQYF. The CDR3 bases are TGTGCCAGCAGCCAAGATCGGGAGGGGCAAGGCACAGATACGCAGTATTTT.